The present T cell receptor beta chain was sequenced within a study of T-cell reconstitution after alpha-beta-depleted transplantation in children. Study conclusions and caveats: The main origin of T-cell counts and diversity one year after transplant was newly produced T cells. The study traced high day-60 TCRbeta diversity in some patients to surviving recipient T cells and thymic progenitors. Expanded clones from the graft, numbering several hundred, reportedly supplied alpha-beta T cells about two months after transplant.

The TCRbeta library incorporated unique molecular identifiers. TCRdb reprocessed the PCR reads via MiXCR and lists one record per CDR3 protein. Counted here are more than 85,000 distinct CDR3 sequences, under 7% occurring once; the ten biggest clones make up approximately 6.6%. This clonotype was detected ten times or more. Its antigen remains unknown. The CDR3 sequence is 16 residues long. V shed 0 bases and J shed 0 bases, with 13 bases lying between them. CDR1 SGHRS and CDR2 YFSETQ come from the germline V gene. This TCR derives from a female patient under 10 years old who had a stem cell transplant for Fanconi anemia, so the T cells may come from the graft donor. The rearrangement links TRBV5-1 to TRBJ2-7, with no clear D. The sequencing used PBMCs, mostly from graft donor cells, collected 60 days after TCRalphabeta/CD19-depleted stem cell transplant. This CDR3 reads CASSLEPHPNSYEQYF. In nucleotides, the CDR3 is TGCGCCAGCAGCTTGGAACCGCATCCTAACTCCTACGAGCAGTACTTC.